The next 24 T cell receptor beta chains were all read from a single sample in a study of cytomegalovirus exposure and HLA in healthy donors (dated by TCRdb to the late 2010s). The library was built by means of the immunoSEQ multiplex PCR assay. Imported from immuneACCESS, the table was reduced by TCRdb to in-frame sequences with V and J called. These copies leave out some clones; in studies compared against another copy, an unresolved V gene accounts for under half, and the cause of the remainder is not known. Within this sample are 130,000 to 150,000 clones, with roughly nine tenths of them counted one time only. The ten top clones hold 0.6% to 0.8% of the sample. The sample comprised PBMCs. These receptor sequences come from a man aged 18 to 30 in good health and CMV-seronegative.

The J gene is TRBJ1-1, the V gene TRBV14, with 8 positions matching TRBD1. The germline V gene has CDR1 SGHDN and CDR2 FVKESK. The CDR3 is 15 residues long. Trimming took 3 bases from V and 5 from J; bases not matched to a gene: 8. DNA of the CDR3: TGTGCCAGCAGCCAGGACACAGGGGGAAGGACTGAAGCTTTCTTT. Encoded protein: CASSQDTGGRTEAFF.

The rearrangement uses TRBV7-6 and TRBJ1-5; D is unclear. CDR3 length equals 15 residues. Germline CDR1 is SGHVS and CDR2 is FNYEAQ. Trimming removed 1 base from V and 6 bases from J, with 13 bases in between. The CDR3 spells CASSLVSGLRQPQHF. CDR3 nucleotide sequence: TGTGCCAGCAGCTTAGTTTCCGGGTTACGTCAGCCCCAGCATTTT.

CDR3 sequence: CASSFPGVGRQDEQYF. CDR3 coding DNA: TGTGCCAGCAGCTTCCCAGGGGTGGGCAGGCAGGACGAGCAGTACTTC. The rearrangement joins TRBV11-2 to TRBJ2-7; D may be TRBD1 (6 bases). Germline CDR1 is SGHAT and CDR2 is FQNNGV. This CDR3 contains 16 residues. V gave up 3 bases and J gave up 5 bases, with 20 bases separating them.

The chain links TRBV9 to TRBJ2-5, with TRBD1 matching 10 bases. V shed 2 bases, J shed 2 bases, and the junction held 9 bases outside the gene matches. The length of the CDR3 is 17 residues. Germline V lookup: CDR1 SGDLS, CDR2 YYNGEE. The CDR3 coding sequence is TGTGCCAGCAGCGTGGATCGGGACAGGGGACGTCAAGAGACCCAGTACTTC. This encodes CASSVDRDRGRQETQYF.

The CDR3 DNA is TGTGCCAGCAGTTTATTAAGGCGGACAGGGGGGACCGGGGAGCTGTTTTTT. This gives the protein CASSLLRRTGGTGELFF. The rearrangement links TRBV27 to TRBJ2-2; TRBD1 agrees at 10 bases. This CDR3 is built from 17 residues. Germline CDR1 MNHEY, CDR2 SMNVEV (reference sequence). Trimming removed 1 base from V and 5 bases from J; junction bases left unmatched: 7.

This chain connects TRBV19 to TRBJ2-5, with D possibly TRBD1 on 6 matching bases. Trimming took 7 bases from V and 3 from J, leaving 18 bases between them. Germline CDR1 is LNHDA and CDR2 is SQIVND (reference sequence). The CDR3 has 15 amino acids. This chain's CDR3 is CASTSSYGQKETQYF. In DNA, the CDR3 is TGTGCCAGTACATCGAGCTACGGACAGAAAGAGACCCAGTACTTC.

The V gene is TRBV19, the J gene TRBJ2-5, with 9 bases that match TRBD1. Germline CDR1 LNHDA, CDR2 SQIVND (reference sequence). The CDR3 has 15 amino acids. The ends lost 2 bases at V and 5 bases at J; junction bases unmatched: 6. The CDR3 is CASSISGQGGETQYF. The CDR3 bases are TGTGCCAGTAGTATATCGGGACAGGGTGGCGAGACCCAGTACTTC.

The chain is built from TRBV7-6 and TRBJ1-2; D is perhaps TRBD1 (6 bases). Germline lookup yields CDR1 SGHVS and CDR2 FNYEAQ. V lost 5 bases to trimming and J lost 2 bases, with 15 bases between them. The CDR3 runs to 15 residues. In DNA, the CDR3 is TGTGCCAGCAGCCCTAGGGGGACCAACAACTATGGCTACACCTTC. Translating gives CASSPRGTNNYGYTF.

This chain connects TRBV7-6 to TRBJ2-1, with a weak D call TRBD1 (5 bases). Trimming stripped 2 bases from V and 7 bases from J, with 18 bases between. Per the germline V gene, CDR1 is SGHVS and CDR2 is FNYEAQ. The CDR3 is 16 residues long. CDR3 coding DNA: TGTGCCAGCAGCTTACTAACCAGAGCAGGGTCGAATGAGCAGTTCTTC. It yields the protein CASSLLTRAGSNEQFF.

This clone turned up a few times. This chain links TRBV19 with TRBJ2-3, with 8 positions matching TRBD2. Losses at the gene ends were 8 bases for V and 0 bases for J; bases not matched to a gene: 4. The CDR3 covers 14 residues. Germline values: CDR1 LNHDA, CDR2 SQIVND (reference sequence). CDR3 in amino acids: CASRGTRSTDTQYF. The CDR3 DNA reads as TGTGCCAGTCGTGGGACTAGAAGCACAGATACGCAGTATTTT.

This clone was seen once. This chain links TRBV5-6 with TRBJ1-5, with 8 bases matching TRBD1. V lost 4 bases and J lost 3; bases outside the gene matches: 6. This CDR3 is built from 15 residues. Germline lookup yields CDR1 SGHDT and CDR2 YYEEEE. The CDR3 nucleotides are TGTGCCAGCAGCCCTGGGACAGGATCCAATCAGCCCCAGCATTTT. Residues: CASSPGTGSNQPQHF.

The chain uses TRBV6-1 and TRBJ2-3; 9 bases map to TRBD2. Trimming at V came to 7 bases and at J to 2 bases, leaving 4 bases not matched to a gene. Per the germline V gene, CDR1 is MNHNS and CDR2 is SASEGT. CDR3 size: 14 residues. DNA of the CDR3: TGTGCCAGCAAGGCTAGCGGGGCCACAGATACGCAGTATTTT. Protein product: CASKASGATDTQYF.

This chain joins TRBV2 and TRBJ2-1; 7 positions agree with TRBD2. The junction had 13 bases not matched to a gene; V was cut back by 8 bases and J by 0 bases. Germline loops: CDR1 SNHLY, CDR2 FYNNEI. This CDR3 has 17 amino acids. As DNA, the CDR3 is TGTGCCAGCGCCACCTGGCGCCTAGCGGACTCCTACAATGAGCAGTTCTTC. Translation: CASATWRLADSYNEQFF.

V gene TRBV30 combines with J gene TRBJ1-1, with D possibly being TRBD1 (5 bases). Trimming took 5 bases from V and 0 from J, leaving 13 bases between them. CDR1 and CDR2 (germline): GTSNPN, SVGIG (reference sequence). The CDR3 is 14 amino acids. In DNA form, the CDR3 reads TGTGCCTGGTGGTGGGGCAGCATGAACACTGAAGCTTTCTTT. It encodes CAWWWGSMNTEAFF.

This clone came up a few times. V and J are TRBV7-9 and TRBJ1-1, with 12 bases lining up with TRBD1. Losses at the gene ends were 6 bases for V and 9 bases for J; bases not matched to a gene: 8. This CDR3 is 14 amino acids long. The germline V gene has CDR1 SEHNR and CDR2 FQNEAQ (reference sequence). CDR3 loop: CASRRGTGGRQAFF. The CDR3 region has the DNA TGTGCCAGCAGACGAGGGACAGGGGGCCGGCAAGCTTTCTTT.

This clone has a handful of counts. The J gene is TRBJ1-5, the V gene TRBV18; possibly TRBD1 for D (6 bases). The germline gives CDR1 KGHSH, CDR2 LQKENI. V lost 1 base, J lost 8 bases, and 15 bases lay in between. The CDR3 length is 15 residues. CDR3 sequence: CASSPLTGLREPQHF. The CDR3 DNA reads TGTGCCAGCTCACCACTCACAGGGTTAAGGGAGCCCCAGCATTTT.

Turning to this clone: This specimen includes other DNA sequences encoding the same CDR3. CDR3 residues: CASSLGRMNTEAFF. For the CDR3, the DNA is TGTGCCAGCAGTTTGGGCAGAATGAACACTGAAGCTTTCTTT. The J gene is TRBJ1-1, the V gene TRBV27; unclear D gene. CDR1 is MNHEY and CDR2 is SMNVEV in the germline V gene (reference sequence). The CDR3 loop spans 14 amino acids. The V and J ends lost 3 bases and 0 bases respectively, with 8 bases between them.

The chain is built from TRBV5-4 and TRBJ2-6, with 7 bases lining up with TRBD2. V trimming: 2 bases; J trimming: 3 bases; junction bases outside the gene matches: 5. Germline V gene sequence: CDR1 SGHNT, CDR2 YYREEE (reference sequence). CDR3 length: 16 amino acids. The DNA of the CDR3 is TGTGCCAGCAGCTTAGGCGGGGAGGGTGGGGCCAACGTCCTGACTTTC. This gives the protein CASSLGGEGGANVLTF.

The chain has TRBV6-5 and TRBJ2-2; D might be TRBD1 (6 bases). The CDR3 length is 16 residues. Germline values: CDR1 MNHEY, CDR2 SVGAGI. The ends were cut back, 0 bases at V and 7 bases at J, with 15 bases in the middle. The DNA for the CDR3 is TGTGCCAGCAGTTACTCGAACAACAGGGTAGTCGGGGAGCTGTTTTTT. Protein product: CASSYSNNRVVGELFF.

This chain connects TRBV4-1 to TRBJ2-7; 8 bases fit TRBD1. V lost 1 base to trimming and J lost 2 bases; unmatched junction nucleotides: 1. The CDR3 is 14 residues long. Germline V lookup: CDR1 MGHRA, CDR2 YSYEKL. The CDR3 here is CASSQAGGPYEQYF. CDR3 nucleotides: TGCGCCAGCAGCCAAGCAGGGGGCCCCTACGAGCAGTACTTC.

V gene TRBV30 combines with J gene TRBJ1-1; TRBD1 might be the D (6 bases). The CDR3 spans 15 residues. Trimming stripped 0 bases from V and 2 bases from J, with 13 bases between. Germline-derived CDR1 and CDR2 are GTSNPN and SVGIG (reference sequence). CDR3 in DNA: TGTGCCTGGAGTGTCTCGGGGACAACCAACACTGAAGCTTTCTTT. It encodes CAWSVSGTTNTEAFF.

The CDR3 spells CASSRYNSPLHF. The CDR3 DNA is TGTGCCAGCAGCCGTTATAATTCACCCCTCCACTTT. V and J are TRBV7-2 and TRBJ1-6; D gene ambiguous. Trimming removed 5 bases at V and 4 bases at J, with 3 bases between. The CDR3 consists of 12 residues. Germline CDR1 SGHTA, CDR2 FQGNSA.

The V call is TRBV4-1, the J call TRBJ1-4; 9 bases are a match to TRBD1. V was clipped by 1 base and J by 8 bases; unmatched bases: 5. Germline V gene data show CDR1 as MGHRA and CDR2 as YSYEKL. The CDR3 has 15 amino acids. Written as DNA, the CDR3 is TGCGCCAGCAGCCAAGGACAGGGGGGTCAGGAAAAACTGTTTTTT. This encodes CASSQGQGGQEKLFF.

This chain connects TRBV10-3 to TRBJ1-4, with D unresolved. Trimming left V 5 bases short and J 0 bases short, with 19 bases between. Looked up from germline, CDR1 is ENHRY and CDR2 is SYGVKD. The CDR3 is 18 amino acids. The CDR3 is CAISPSKGGEATNEKLFF. CDR3 DNA: TGTGCCATCAGTCCTAGTAAGGGAGGCGAGGCAACTAATGAAAAACTGTTTTTT.